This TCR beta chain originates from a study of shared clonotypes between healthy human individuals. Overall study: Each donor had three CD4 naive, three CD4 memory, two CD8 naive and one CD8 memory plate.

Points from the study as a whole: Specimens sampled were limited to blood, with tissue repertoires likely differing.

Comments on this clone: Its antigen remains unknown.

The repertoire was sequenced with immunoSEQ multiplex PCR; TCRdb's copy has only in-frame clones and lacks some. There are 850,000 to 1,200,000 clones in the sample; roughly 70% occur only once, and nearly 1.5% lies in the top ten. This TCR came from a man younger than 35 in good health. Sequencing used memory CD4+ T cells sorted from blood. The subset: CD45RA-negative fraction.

CDR3 sequence: CSGRRDTGELFF. CDR3 coding DNA: TGCAGCGGCCGGAGGGATACCGGGGAGCTGTTTTTT. V is TRBV29-1 and J is TRBJ2-2; possible D gene TRBD2, 6 bases. Trimming removed 7 bases from V and 5 bases from J, with 11 bases in between. The CDR3 is 12 amino acids. Germline CDR1 is SQVTM and CDR2 is ANQGSEA.